These T cell receptor beta chains were read from a single sample in a study of immune evolution from preneoplasia to lung adenocarcinoma. TCRdb's copy holds only in-frame clones and misses some; the assay was immunoSEQ multiplex PCR. This table has more than 9,000 clones, approximately 82% appearing once. Sequencing input: FFPE minimally invasive lung adenocarcinoma tissue. These receptors originate from a person between 65 and 80 years old with lung adenocarcinoma. CDR3s include the opening cysteine and the closing phenylalanine or tryptophan. D genes are given only for firm matches. Clone size is given for some rows only: seen once, a few or many times, or a class if the clone is expanded.

abundance	d_gene	v_gene	j_gene	CDR3aa	CDR3nt
.	.	TRBV28	TRBJ1-2	CASSGFTGLFDGYTF	TGTGCCAGCAGTGGTTTTACAGGGCTCTTTGATGGCTACACCTTC
once	.	TRBV21-1	TRBJ1-5	CASRVKPQHF	TGTGCCAGCAGAGTGAAGCCCCAGCATTTT
.	TRBD1	TRBV5-1	TRBJ2-7	CASSPRDREAEQYF	TGCGCCAGCAGCCCTAGGGACAGGGAGGCCGAGCAGTACTTC
.	.	TRBV15	TRBJ1-2	CATSSAEGMTEGYTF	TGTGCCACCAGCAGCGCAGAGGGGATGACAGAAGGCTACACCTTC
.	.	TRBV9	TRBJ2-7	CASSPGGRVLYEQYF	TGTGCCAGCAGCCCTGGGGGAAGGGTACTCTACGAGCAGTACTTC
.	.	TRBV4-1	TRBJ2-1	CASSQEVSGGVEQFF	TGCGCCAGCAGCCAAGAAGTAAGTGGAGGAGTGGAGCAGTTCTTC
few	.	TRBV7-9	TRBJ1-1	CASSLSLSEAFF	TGTGCCAGCAGCTTAAGTTTGTCTGAAGCTTTCTTT
.	TRBD1	TRBV19	TRBJ1-5	CASDRGQVGNQPQHF	TGTGCCAGCGACAGGGGGCAAGTAGGCAATCAGCCCCAGCATTTT
.	.	TRBV25-1	TRBJ2-7	CASRGSTREQYF	TGTGCCAGCAGGGGCTCGACCCGCGAGCAGTACTTC
once	.	TRBV6-1	TRBJ1-2	CASQGLGDYGYTF	TGTGCCAGCCAAGGCCTGGGAGACTATGGCTACACCTTC
.	TRBD2	TRBV4-2	TRBJ2-3	CASRTLAGFTDTQYF	TGTGCCAGCAGAACCCTAGCGGGGTTTACAGATACGCAGTATTTT
few	.	TRBV16	TRBJ2-7	CASSQLPHEQYF	TGTGCCAGCAGCCAATTACCCCACGAGCAGTACTTC
.	.	TRBV10-1	TRBJ2-6	CASSERGIRAGSRGSGANVLTF	TGCGCCAGCAGTGAGAGGGGGATCAGGGCAGGTAGTAGGGGCTCTGGGGCCAACGTCCTGACTTTC
.	.	TRBV28	TRBJ1-6	CASSLGVGARRGSPLHF	TGTGCCAGCAGCCTCGGGGTGGGGGCGCGTAGAGGTTCACCCCTCCACTTT
.	.	TRBV28	TRBJ1-4	CASSLRDNREKLFF	TGTGCCAGCAGTTTAAGGGACAACCGTGAAAAACTGTTTTTT